A single sample is the source of the 5 T cell receptor beta chains below, sequenced in a study of identifying expanded T cells in peripheral blood. The table came from immunoSEQ multiplex PCR; TCRdb's copy has only in-frame clones and leaves some out. The repertoire includes 75,000 to 90,000 clones, 70% to 90% of them detected once, and 7% to 8.5% sits in the top ten. Sequencing input: blood. These receptors came from a person between 18 and 75 years old in good health.

The V call is TRBV9, the J call TRBJ2-1; D gene ambiguous. The germline V gene encodes CDR1 SGDLS and CDR2 YYNGEE. Trimming pared 3 bases from V and 0 bases from J, leaving 10 bases between. This CDR3 spans 15 amino acids. The CDR3 DNA follows: TGTGCCAGCAGCGCCGGGTCGAGCTCCTACAATGAGCAGTTCTTC. It encodes CASSAGSSSYNEQFF. Supplemented by reference TRBV9 and TRBJ2-1, the full variable domain reads DSGVTQTPKHLITATGQRVTLRCSPRSGDLSVYWYQQSLDQGLQFLIQYYNGEERAKGNILERFSAQQFPDLHSELNLSSLELGDSALYFCASSAGSSSYNEQFFGPGTRLTVL.

The chain uses TRBV5-1 and TRBJ2-4; 8 positions agree with TRBD2. Per germline, CDR1 SGHRS and CDR2 YFSETQ. CDR3 size: 17 residues. V lost 0 bases, J lost 1 base, and 6 bases stayed unmatched. CDR3 loop: CASSLAETSDAKNIQYF. In nucleotides, the CDR3 is TGCGCCAGCAGCTTGGCCGAGACTAGCGATGCCAAAAACATTCAGTACTTC.

J is TRBJ2-7 and V is TRBV7-8; tentative D call: TRBD2 (5 bases). The ends were cut back, 0 bases at V and 0 bases at J, with 9 bases in the middle. Germline CDR1 is SGHVS and CDR2 is FQNEAQ. CDR3 length: 15 amino acids. The DNA for the CDR3 is TGTGCCAGCAGCTTAGCCGGCGGGTACTCCTACGAGCAGTACTTC. Its translation: CASSLAGGYSYEQYF.

This clone was counted a single time. The chain is built from TRBV7-9 and TRBJ2-7; maybe TRBD2 (5 bases). Germline V gene data show CDR1 as SEHNR and CDR2 as FQNEAQ (reference sequence). The ends were cut back, 5 bases at V and 3 bases at J, with 14 bases in the middle. The CDR3 extends over 14 amino acids. Here the CDR3 DNA reads TGTGCCAGCAGCCAGACCCTGGAGGTCTACGAGCAGTACTTC. This translates into CASSQTLEVYEQYF.

The chain employs TRBV5-1 and TRBJ2-2; D is perhaps TRBD1 or TRBD2 (5 bases each). This CDR3 is built from 13 residues. Trimming stripped 0 bases from V and 14 bases from J, with 14 bases between. CDR1 and CDR2 (germline): SGHRS, YFSETQ. The CDR3 sequence: CASSLVGTEFLFF. The CDR3 DNA is TGCGCCAGCAGCTTGGTGGGGACGGAGTTCCTGTTTTTT. Looking up the rest from reference TRBV5-1 and TRBJ2-2 gives the full variable domain: KAGVTQTPRYLIKTRGQQVTLSCSPISGHRSVSWYQQTPGQGLQFLFEYFSETQRNKGNFPGRFSGRQFSNSRSEMNVSTLELGDSALYLCASSLVGTEFLFFGEGSRLTVL.